The 19 T cell receptor beta chains in this list originate from one sample, sequenced in a study of response to subunit inactivated influenza vaccine (dated by TCRdb to 2016 to 2019). The method behind the library was RT-PCR. These reads were obtained on an Illumina HiSeq 2500. Using fastp at Q25 and MiXCR, TCRdb reprocessed the public reads and kept productive beta chains. One record per CDR3 amino acid sequence lists the most common genes and DNA. This sample holds around 180,000 distinct CDR3 sequences; around 9% were observed only once. The leading ten clones occupy 9.5% to 13% of the sample. Sequencing was performed on non-naive T cells sorted from PBMCs, taken on the day of vaccination. The sample's cell subset or site label, in plain terms: memory T cell fraction. The source is a man aged 50 to 59 who received an inactivated influenza vaccine. Donor details come from another sample of the same person, matched by shared clones.

This clonotype has just a few counts. The rearrangement joins TRBV20-1 to TRBJ1-1; TRBD1 might be the D (6 bases). Trimming removed 6 bases at V and 1 base at J, with 9 bases between. This CDR3 has 12 amino acids. The germline gives CDR1 DFQATT, CDR2 SNEGSKA (reference sequence). The CDR3 sequence: CSARGANTEAFF. The CDR3 DNA reads TGCAGTGCCAGGGGAGCGAACACTGAAGCTTTCTTT.

This clonotype was observed a handful of times. The chain joins TRBV7-2 to TRBJ1-5; maybe TRBD1 (5 bases). The CDR3 sequence is 15 residues long. The V and J ends lost 1 base and 13 bases respectively, with 20 bases between them. Germline V CDR1 and CDR2: SGHTA, FQGNSA. This CDR3 reads CASSLEVGPGRTQHF. DNA for the CDR3: TGTGCCAGCAGCTTAGAGGTGGGGCCAGGGAGGACTCAGCATTTT. The variable domain in full, completed from reference TRBV7-2 and TRBJ1-5, reads GAGVSQSPSNKVTEKGKDVELRCDPISGHTALYWYRQSLGQGLEFLIYFQGNSAPDKSGLPSDRFSAERTGGSVSTLTIQRTQQEDSAVYLCASSLEVGPGRTQHFGDGTRLSIL.

A few counts support this clonotype. The chain carries TRBV10-2 and TRBJ1-6; D is possibly TRBD1 (5 bases). This CDR3 has 17 amino acids. Trimming took off 0 bases at V and 9 bases at J, with 18 bases between the two ends. CDR1 and CDR2 from the germline V gene are WSHSY and SAAADI. The CDR3 DNA is TGCGCCAGCAGTGAGTCGCCCCGGGGCCGCGGAAGTTCACCCCTCCACTTT. Translated: CASSESPRGRGSSPLHF.

This clonotype was picked up a small number of times. The genes are TRBV4-3 and TRBJ2-2, with D possibly being TRBD2 (6 bases). V gave up 0 bases and J gave up 3 bases, with 11 bases separating them. This CDR3 is built from 16 residues. Per the germline V gene, CDR1 is LGHNA and CDR2 is YSLEER. CDR3 bases: TGCGCCAGCAGCCAAGAATGGCGGGGATACACCGGGGAGCTGTTTTTT. Protein: CASSQEWRGYTGELFF.

The chain couples TRBV28 to TRBJ1-1, with D uncertain. From germline, CDR1 is MDHEN and CDR2 SYDVKM. The CDR3 is made up of 11 amino acids. In DNA form, the CDR3 reads TGTGCGCTTTTCCGGAACACTGAAGCTTTCTTT. Its protein product is CALFRNTEAFF.

This clonotype was observed at least ten times. The chain links TRBV6-2 or TRBV6-3 to TRBJ2-5, with 9 positions matching TRBD2. Unmatched junction bases numbered 27, after V lost 4 bases and J lost 0 bases. The CDR3 covers 23 residues. CDR1 is MNHEY, CDR2 SVGEGT, per germline. CDR3 sequence (DNA): TGTGCCAGCAGTTCGGACTTTCGGAACGTGCTAGCGGGGACCGTGTTGTACCAAGAGACCCAGTACTTC. Residues: CASSSDFRNVLAGTVLYQETQYF.

This clonotype appeared many times. The chain couples TRBV5-1 to TRBJ2-7, with D hard to call. The CDR3 runs to 12 residues. The germline V gene encodes CDR1 SGHRS and CDR2 YFSETQ. The V end was cut by 1 base, the J end by 5 bases, with 7 bases between. The CDR3 sequence: CASSLFADEQYF. The CDR3 coding sequence is TGCGCCAGCAGCTTGTTTGCCGACGAGCAGTACTTC.

This rearrangement joins TRBV2 to TRBJ1-2, with D perhaps TRBD1 (5 bases). V was pared by 7 bases and J by 8 bases, with 14 bases between. CDR3 size: 12 residues. The germline gives CDR1 SNHLY, CDR2 FYNNEI. DNA for the CDR3: TGTGCCAGCAAAGTGGGGGGTGAGGGCTACACCTTC. Its translation: CASKVGGEGYTF.

The J gene is TRBJ2-3, the V gene TRBV24-1; D may be TRBD2 (6 bases). The CDR3 length is 15 residues. From germline, CDR1 is KGHDR and CDR2 SFDVKD. V was clipped by 2 bases and J by 2 bases, with 10 bases between them. CDR3 in DNA: TGTGCCACCAGTGATTCCGGCGGGATCACAGATACGCAGTATTTT. Protein sequence: CATSDSGGITDTQYF.

This clonotype was counted only a few times. A much larger clone lies one base from this, so it may be a read error. The chain carries TRBV29-1 and TRBJ2-1, with D maybe TRBD2 (6 bases). V was shortened by 7 bases and J by 9 bases, with 25 bases between the two germline ends. The germline gives CDR1 SQVTM, CDR2 ANQGSEA. The CDR3 covers 15 residues. As DNA, the CDR3 is TGCAGCGCTGACCTGAACCTGAAGACTAGTGGTGAGCAGTTCTTC. Its translation is CSADLNLKTSGEQFF.

This clonotype has a count of ten or more. The gene calls are TRBV7-2 and TRBJ2-3; D is uncertain. With 1 base removed from V and 3 bases from J, the gap between germline ends came to 5 bases. The CDR3 is 13 residues long. Germline V gene lookup returns CDR1 SGHTA and CDR2 FQGNSA. This CDR3 is CASSLGLTDTQYF. The CDR3 region has the DNA TGTGCCAGCAGCTTAGGACTTACAGATACGCAGTATTTT. Full variable domain (remainder filled in from reference TRBV7-2 and TRBJ2-3): GAGVSQSPSNKVTEKGKDVELRCDPISGHTALYWYRQSLGQGLEFLIYFQGNSAPDKSGLPSDRFSAERTGGSVSTLTIQRTQQEDSAVYLCASSLGLTDTQYFGPGTRLTVL.

The chain employs TRBV6-5 and TRBJ1-4; no firm D call. CDR1 MNHEY and CDR2 SVGAGI come from the germline V gene. The CDR3 runs 15 residues. The V end was cut by 5 bases, the J end by 0 bases, with 10 bases between. DNA of the CDR3: TGTGCCAGCAGTCACGGACGAGCAACTAATGAAAAACTGTTTTTT. Its translation is CASSHGRATNEKLFF.

This clonotype came up a few times. The chain is built from TRBV7-6 and TRBJ2-6; TRBD1 aligns across 12 bases. The CDR3 loop spans 19 amino acids. Germline-derived CDR1 and CDR2 are SGHVS and FNYEAQ. The ends lost 0 bases at V and 4 bases at J; junction bases unmatched: 7. CDR3 nucleotides: TGTGCCAGCAGCTTAGCGGGGGGACAGGGGGCAGGAGGGGCCAACGTCCTGACTTTC. Amino acid sequence: CASSLAGGQGAGGANVLTF. Together with reference TRBV7-6 and TRBJ2-6, the CDR3 gives the full variable domain: GAGVSQSPRYKVTKRGQDVALRCDPISGHVSLYWYRQALGQGPEFLTYFNYEAQQDKSGLPNDRFSAERPEGSISTLTIQRTEQRDSAMYRCASSLAGGQGAGGANVLTFGAGSRLTVL.

This clonotype was observed a handful of times. This chain uses TRBV29-1 with TRBJ2-2; 8 positions match TRBD1. J gave up 0 bases and V 5 bases, and 8 bases lay outside the gene matches. The CDR3 is made up of 16 amino acids. CDR1 SQVTM and CDR2 ANQGSEA come from the germline V gene. The chain's CDR3 is CSVPPQGAANTGELFF. CDR3 bases: TGCAGCGTTCCTCCTCAGGGGGCGGCGAACACCGGGGAGCTGTTTTTT.

This clonotype was counted between two and nine times. The gene calls are TRBV12-3 or TRBV12-4 and TRBJ2-6; the D gene is possibly TRBD1 (5 bases). This CDR3 has 16 amino acids. Trimming removed 8 bases at V and 0 bases at J, with 14 bases between. For the CDR3, the DNA is TGTGCCAGCGGTGCCCGACAGAGCTCTGGGGCCAACGTCCTGACTTTC. Protein: CASGARQSSGANVLTF.

This clonotype was counted between two and nine times. The rearrangement links TRBV7-6 to TRBJ2-5, with a possible D match to TRBD2 (5 bases). The CDR3 runs 15 residues. CDR1 is SGHVS and CDR2 is FNYEAQ in the germline V gene. V was clipped by 6 bases and J by 5 bases, with 19 bases between them. In DNA form, the CDR3 reads TGTGCCAGCAGTTTGAGCGGAGACAATAGGGAGACCCAGTACTTC. Amino acids: CASSLSGDNRETQYF.

This clonotype came up a few times. The chain joins TRBV3-1 to TRBJ1-1; D is perhaps TRBD1 (6 bases). The CDR3 is made up of 15 amino acids. Trimming took 4 bases from V and 11 from J, leaving 23 bases between them. From germline, CDR1 is LGHDT and CDR2 YNNKEL (reference sequence). This chain's CDR3 is CASSRVPGGPVVAFF. CDR3 coding DNA: TGTGCCAGCAGCCGTGTCCCCGGGGGCCCGGTAGTTGCTTTCTTT.

The table lists this clonotype with a few counts. V and J are TRBV20-1 and TRBJ2-1, with D possibly being TRBD1 or TRBD2 (6 bases each). CDR3 length equals 13 residues. The V end was cut by 1 base, the J end by 7 bases, with 11 bases between. Per the germline V gene, CDR1 is DFQATT and CDR2 is SNEGSKA (reference sequence). The CDR3 region has the DNA TGCAGTGCTAGAGGGGGGGCGGGTAATGAGCAGTTCTTC. This sequence encodes CSARGGAGNEQFF.

There are a few counts of this clonotype. This chain links TRBV10-2 with TRBJ1-6; D is unclear. The length of the CDR3 is 17 residues. CDR1 is WSHSY, CDR2 SAAADI, per germline. The V end lost 2 bases, the J end lost 0 bases, and 11 bases lay between the germline ends. The CDR3 nucleotides read TGCGCCAGCAGTGAGCGGCTGAAAAGCTCCTATAATTCACCCCTCCACTTT. Protein sequence: CASSERLKSSYNSPLHF.